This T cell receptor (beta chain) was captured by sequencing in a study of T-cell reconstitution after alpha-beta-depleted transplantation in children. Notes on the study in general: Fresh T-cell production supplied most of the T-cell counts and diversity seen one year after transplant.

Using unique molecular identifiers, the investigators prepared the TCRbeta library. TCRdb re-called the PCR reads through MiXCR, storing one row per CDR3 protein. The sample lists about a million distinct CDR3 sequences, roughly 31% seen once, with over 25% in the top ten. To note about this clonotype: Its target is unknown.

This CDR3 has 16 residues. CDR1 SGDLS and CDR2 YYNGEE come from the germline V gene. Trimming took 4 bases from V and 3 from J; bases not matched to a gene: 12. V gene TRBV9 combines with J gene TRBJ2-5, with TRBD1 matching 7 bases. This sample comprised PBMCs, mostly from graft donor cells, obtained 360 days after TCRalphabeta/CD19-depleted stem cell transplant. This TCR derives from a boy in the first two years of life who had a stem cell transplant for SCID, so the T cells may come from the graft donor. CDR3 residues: CASSPDPFTGEETQYF. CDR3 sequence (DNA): TGTGCCAGCAGCCCAGACCCATTTACAGGGGAAGAGACCCAGTACTTC.